This TCR beta chain was sequenced during a study of T cells after posttransplantation cyclophosphamide. The CDR3 is 13 residues long. Looked up from germline, CDR1 is SGHAT and CDR2 is FQNNGV. The V and J ends lost 3 bases and 8 bases, in that order; junction bases with no gene match: 5. The assay was immunoSEQ multiplex PCR, and TCRdb's table has in-frame clones only and misses some. The sample holds under 20,000 clones; 70% to 80% are singletons and the top ten take about 28%. Cyclophosphamide on days +3 and +4 followed busulfan-fludarabine conditioning and a marrow graft. V gene TRBV11-2 combines with J gene TRBJ1-1; 8 bases match TRBD1. Sample: PBMCs, taken after an allogeneic stem cell transplant with post-transplant cyclophosphamide. The origin of this receptor is a male patient between 25 and 39 years old who received an allogeneic stem cell transplant from a related donor, was CMV-positive, and had acute GVHD only. Some T cells may arise from the graft donor. CDR3: CASSFPGGQEAFF. The CDR3 DNA sequence: TGTGCCAGCAGCTTTCCAGGGGGCCAGGAAGCTTTCTTT.